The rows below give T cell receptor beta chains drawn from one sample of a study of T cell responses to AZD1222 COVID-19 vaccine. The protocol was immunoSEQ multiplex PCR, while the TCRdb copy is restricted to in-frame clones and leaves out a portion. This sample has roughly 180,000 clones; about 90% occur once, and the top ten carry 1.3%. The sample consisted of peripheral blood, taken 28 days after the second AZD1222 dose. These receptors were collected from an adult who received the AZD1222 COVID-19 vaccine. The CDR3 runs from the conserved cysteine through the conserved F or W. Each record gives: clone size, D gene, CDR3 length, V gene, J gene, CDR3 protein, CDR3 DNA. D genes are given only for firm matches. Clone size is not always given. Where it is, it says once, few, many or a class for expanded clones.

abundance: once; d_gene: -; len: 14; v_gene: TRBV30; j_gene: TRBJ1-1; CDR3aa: CAWSVGAGETEAFF; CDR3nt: TGTGCCTGGAGTGTAGGGGCCGGGGAGACTGAAGCTTTCTTT
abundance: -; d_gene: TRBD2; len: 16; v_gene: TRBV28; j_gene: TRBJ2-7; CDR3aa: CASSLGGGGPSSEQYF; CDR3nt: TGTGCCAGCAGTTTAGGGGGCGGGGGGCCCTCCTCCGAGCAGTACTTC
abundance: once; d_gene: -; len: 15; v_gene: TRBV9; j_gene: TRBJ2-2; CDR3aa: CASSVGWVAVGELFF; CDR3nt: TGTGCCAGCAGCGTAGGGTGGGTGGCCGTCGGGGAGCTGTTTTTT
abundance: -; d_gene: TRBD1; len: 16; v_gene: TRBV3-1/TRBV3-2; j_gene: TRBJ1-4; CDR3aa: CASSRTGVATNEKLFF; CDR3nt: TGTGCCAGCAGCCGTACAGGGGTTGCAACTAATGAAAAACTGTTTTTT
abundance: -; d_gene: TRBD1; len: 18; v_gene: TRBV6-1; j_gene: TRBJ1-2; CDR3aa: CASSAERQGLIPNYGYTF; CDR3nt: TGTGCCAGCAGTGCCGAGCGACAGGGCCTCATACCAAACTATGGCTACACCTTC
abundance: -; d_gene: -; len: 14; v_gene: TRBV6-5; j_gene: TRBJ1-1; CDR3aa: CASSYAGLNTEAFF; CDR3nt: TGTGCCAGCAGTTACGCGGGATTGAACACTGAAGCTTTCTTT
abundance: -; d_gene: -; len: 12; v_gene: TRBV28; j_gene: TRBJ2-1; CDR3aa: CASSLTGNEQFF; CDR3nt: TGTGCCAGCAGTTTAACAGGGAATGAGCAGTTCTTC
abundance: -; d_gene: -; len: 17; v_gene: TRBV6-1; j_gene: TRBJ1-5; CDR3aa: CASSEMGVTSSNQPQHF; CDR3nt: TGTGCCAGCAGTGAAATGGGGGTAACCTCCTCCAATCAGCCCCAGCATTTT
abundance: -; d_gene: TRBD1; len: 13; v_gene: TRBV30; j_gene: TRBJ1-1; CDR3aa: CACSQGGGTEAFF; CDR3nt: TGTGCCTGCTCCCAAGGGGGCGGCACTGAAGCTTTCTTT
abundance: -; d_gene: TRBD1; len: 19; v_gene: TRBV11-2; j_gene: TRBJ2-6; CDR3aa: CASSLLRARGGLGANVLTF; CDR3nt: TGTGCCAGCAGCTTGCTCCGAGCCCGAGGGGGCCTTGGGGCCAACGTCCTGACTTTC
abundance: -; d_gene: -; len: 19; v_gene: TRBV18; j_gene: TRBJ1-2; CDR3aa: CASSPKDSLPHFSNYGYTF; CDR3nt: TGTGCCAGCTCACCAAAGGACAGCCTTCCACATTTTTCTAACTATGGCTACACCTTC
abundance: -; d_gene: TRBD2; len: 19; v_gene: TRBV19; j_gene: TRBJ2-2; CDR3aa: CASSMFRLAGGSNTGELFF; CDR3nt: TGTGCCAGTAGTATGTTCCGGCTAGCGGGGGGTTCGAACACCGGGGAGCTGTTTTTT
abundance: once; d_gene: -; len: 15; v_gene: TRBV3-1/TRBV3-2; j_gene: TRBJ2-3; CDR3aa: CASSRYLRAADTQYF; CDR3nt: TGTGCCAGCAGCCGATACTTGAGGGCGGCAGATACGCAGTATTTT
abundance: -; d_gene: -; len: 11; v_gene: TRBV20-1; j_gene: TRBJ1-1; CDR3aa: CSATVNTEAFF; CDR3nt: TGCAGTGCTACTGTCAACACTGAAGCTTTCTTT
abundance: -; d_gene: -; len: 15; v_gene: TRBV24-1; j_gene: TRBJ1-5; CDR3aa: CATSGDRFSNQPQHF; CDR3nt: TGTGCCACCAGTGGCGACAGGTTTAGCAATCAGCCCCAGCATTTT
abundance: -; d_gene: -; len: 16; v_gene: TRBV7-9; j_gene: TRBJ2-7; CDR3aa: CASSLEGPLPSYEQYF; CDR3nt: TGTGCCAGCAGCTTAGAGGGGCCATTGCCCTCCTACGAGCAGTACTTC
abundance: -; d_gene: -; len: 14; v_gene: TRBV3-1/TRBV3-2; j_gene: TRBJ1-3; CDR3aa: CASSQGQSGNTIYF; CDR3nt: TGTGCCAGCAGCCAAGGGCAATCCGGAAACACCATATATTTT
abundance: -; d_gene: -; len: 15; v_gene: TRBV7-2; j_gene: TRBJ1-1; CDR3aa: CASSLGREENTEAFF; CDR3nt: TGTGCCAGCAGCTTAGGGCGGGAGGAGAACACTGAAGCTTTCTTT
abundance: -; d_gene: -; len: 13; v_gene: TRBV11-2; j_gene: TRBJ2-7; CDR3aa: CASSRSGTGEQYF; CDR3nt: TGTGCCAGCAGCCGGTCCGGGACTGGAGAGCAGTACTTC
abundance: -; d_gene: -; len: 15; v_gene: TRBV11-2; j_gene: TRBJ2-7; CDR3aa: CASSSVDMVSYEQYF; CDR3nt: TGTGCCAGCAGCTCAGTGGACATGGTCTCCTACGAGCAGTACTTC
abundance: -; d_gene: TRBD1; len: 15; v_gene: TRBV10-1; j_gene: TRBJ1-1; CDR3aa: CASSEGTGVNTEAFF; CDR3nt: TGCGCCAGCAGTGAGGGTACAGGGGTGAACACTGAAGCTTTCTTT
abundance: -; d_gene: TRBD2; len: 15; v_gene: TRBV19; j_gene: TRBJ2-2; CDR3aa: CASNSGGPSGGELFF; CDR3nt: TGTGCCAGTAATTCGGGGGGGCCTAGTGGCGGGGAGCTGTTTTTT
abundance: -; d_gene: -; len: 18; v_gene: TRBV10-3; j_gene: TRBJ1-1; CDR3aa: CAISEVRGGQWQDTEAFF; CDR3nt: TGTGCCATCAGTGAAGTGAGGGGGGGGCAGTGGCAGGACACTGAAGCTTTCTTT
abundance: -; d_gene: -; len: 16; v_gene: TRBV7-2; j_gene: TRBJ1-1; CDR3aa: CASSLVSGFLYTEAFF; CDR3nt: TGTGCCAGCAGCCTTGTCTCAGGGTTCCTGTACACTGAAGCTTTCTTT
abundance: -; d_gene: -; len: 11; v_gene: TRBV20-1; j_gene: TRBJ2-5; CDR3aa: CSAGAGETQYF; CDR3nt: TGCAGTGCGGGCGCGGGAGAGACCCAGTACTTC
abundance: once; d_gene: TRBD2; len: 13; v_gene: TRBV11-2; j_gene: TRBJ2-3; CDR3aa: CASRIAGANTQYF; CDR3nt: TGTGCCAGCAGGATAGCGGGAGCAAATACGCAGTATTTT
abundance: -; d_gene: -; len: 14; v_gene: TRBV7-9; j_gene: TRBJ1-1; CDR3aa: CASSLSVQSTEAFF; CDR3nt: TGTGCCAGCAGCTTATCCGTCCAAAGCACTGAAGCTTTCTTT
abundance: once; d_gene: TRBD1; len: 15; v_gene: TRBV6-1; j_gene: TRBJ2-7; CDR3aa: CASSESGTGSYEQYF; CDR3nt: TGTGCCAGCAGTGAATCGGGGACAGGCTCCTACGAGCAGTACTTC
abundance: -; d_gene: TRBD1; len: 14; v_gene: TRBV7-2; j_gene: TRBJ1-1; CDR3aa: CASSSDRGDTEAFF; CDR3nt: TGTGCCAGCAGCTCGGACAGGGGAGACACTGAAGCTTTCTTT
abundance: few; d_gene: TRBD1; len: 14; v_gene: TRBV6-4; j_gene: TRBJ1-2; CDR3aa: CASSDGDSNYGYTF; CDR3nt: TGTGCCAGCAGTGACGGGGACAGCAACTATGGCTACACCTTC
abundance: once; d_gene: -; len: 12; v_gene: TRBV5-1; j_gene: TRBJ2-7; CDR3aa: CASSFDGYEQYF; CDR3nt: TGCGCCAGCAGCTTCGATGGTTACGAGCAGTACTTC
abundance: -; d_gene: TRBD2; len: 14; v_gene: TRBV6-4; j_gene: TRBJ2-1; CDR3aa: CASSASGDYNEQFF; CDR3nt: TGTGCCAGCAGTGCTAGCGGGGACTACAATGAGCAGTTCTTC
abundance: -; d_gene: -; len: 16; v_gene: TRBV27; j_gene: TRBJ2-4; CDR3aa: CASSSGPEGGKNIQYF; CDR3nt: TGTGCCAGCAGTTCAGGGCCGGAGGGGGGCAAAAACATTCAGTACTTC
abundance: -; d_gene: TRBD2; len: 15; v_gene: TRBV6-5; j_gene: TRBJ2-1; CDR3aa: CASSYRGGTYNEQFF; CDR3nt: TGTGCCAGCAGTTACCGGGGGGGAACCTACAATGAGCAGTTCTTC
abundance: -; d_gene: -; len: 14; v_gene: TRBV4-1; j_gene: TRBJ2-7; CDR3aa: CASSPRGGVYEQYF; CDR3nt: TGCGCCAGCAGCCCAAGAGGGGGAGTCTACGAGCAGTACTTC
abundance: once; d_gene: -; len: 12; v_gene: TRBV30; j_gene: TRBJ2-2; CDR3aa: CAWSQNTGELFF; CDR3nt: TGTGCCTGGAGTCAGAACACCGGGGAGCTGTTTTTT
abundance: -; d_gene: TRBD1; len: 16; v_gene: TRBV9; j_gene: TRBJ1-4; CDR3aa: CASSTGQGVTNEKLFF; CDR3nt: TGTGCCAGCAGCACCGGACAGGGGGTCACTAATGAAAAACTGTTTTTT
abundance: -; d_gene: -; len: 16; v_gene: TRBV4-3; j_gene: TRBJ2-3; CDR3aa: CASSQDWGTSTDTQYF; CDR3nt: TGCGCCAGCAGCCAAGATTGGGGAACAAGCACAGATACGCAGTATTTT
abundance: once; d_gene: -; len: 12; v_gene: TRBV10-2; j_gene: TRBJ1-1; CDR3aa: CASSDRNTEAFF; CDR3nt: TGCGCCAGCAGTGACAGGAACACTGAAGCTTTCTTT
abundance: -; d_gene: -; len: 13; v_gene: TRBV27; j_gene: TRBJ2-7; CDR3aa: CASSLGTFYEQYF; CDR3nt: TGTGCCAGCAGTTTAGGGACATTCTACGAGCAGTACTTC
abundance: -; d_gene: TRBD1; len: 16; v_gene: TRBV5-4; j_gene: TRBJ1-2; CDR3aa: CASSLATGGTAMGYTF; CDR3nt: TGTGCCAGCAGCTTGGCGACAGGGGGAACCGCTATGGGCTACACCTTC
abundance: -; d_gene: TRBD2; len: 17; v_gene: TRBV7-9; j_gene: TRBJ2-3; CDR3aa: CASSLPGTSGNTDTQYF; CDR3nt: TGTGCCAGCAGCCTACCTGGGACTAGCGGAAACACAGATACGCAGTATTTT
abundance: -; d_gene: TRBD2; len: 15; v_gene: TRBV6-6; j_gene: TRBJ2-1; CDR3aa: CASSYSTSDYNEQFF; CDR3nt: TGTGCCAGCAGTTACTCGACTAGCGACTACAATGAGCAGTTCTTC
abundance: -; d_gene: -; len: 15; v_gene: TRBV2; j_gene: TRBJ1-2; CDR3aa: CASSQSGLGGYGYTF; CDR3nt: TGTGCCAGCAGCCAGTCAGGGCTCGGTGGCTATGGCTACACCTTC
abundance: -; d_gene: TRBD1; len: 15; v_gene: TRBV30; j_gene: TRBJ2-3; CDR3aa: CAWEGGGQGSDTQYF; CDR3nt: TGTGCCTGGGAGGGCGGGGGACAGGGGTCAGATACGCAGTATTTT
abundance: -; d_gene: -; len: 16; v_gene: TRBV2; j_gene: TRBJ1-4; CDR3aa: CASRGDMGGEGEKLFF; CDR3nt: TGTGCCAGCAGGGGCGATATGGGAGGGGAGGGGGAAAAACTGTTTTTT
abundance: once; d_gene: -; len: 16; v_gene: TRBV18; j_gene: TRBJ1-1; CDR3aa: CASSPPGTVRGTEAFF; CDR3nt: TGTGCCAGCTCACCACCGGGGACGGTGCGAGGGACTGAAGCTTTCTTT
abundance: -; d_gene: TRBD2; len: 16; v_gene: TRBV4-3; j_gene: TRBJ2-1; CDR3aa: CASSQDVGSGSYEQFF; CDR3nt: TGCGCCAGCAGCCAAGATGTTGGTAGCGGGAGTTATGAGCAGTTCTTC
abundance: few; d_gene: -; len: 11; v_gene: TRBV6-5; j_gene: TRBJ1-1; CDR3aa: CASSSGDEAFF; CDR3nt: TGTGCCAGCAGTTCGGGAGATGAAGCTTTCTTT
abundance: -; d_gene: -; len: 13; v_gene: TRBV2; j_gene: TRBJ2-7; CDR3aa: CASSEASSYEQYF; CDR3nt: TGTGCCAGCAGTGAAGCGTCCTCCTACGAGCAGTACTTC
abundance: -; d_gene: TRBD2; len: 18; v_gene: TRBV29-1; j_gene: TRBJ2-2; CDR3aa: CSDSPGTSGGENTGELFF; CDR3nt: TGCAGCGACTCCCCCGGGACTAGCGGGGGGGAAAACACCGGGGAGCTGTTTTTT
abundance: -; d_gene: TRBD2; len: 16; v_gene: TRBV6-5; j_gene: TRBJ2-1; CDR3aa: CASSYLISGGPNEQFF; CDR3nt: TGTGCCAGCAGTTACTTGATCAGCGGGGGGCCCAATGAGCAGTTCTTC